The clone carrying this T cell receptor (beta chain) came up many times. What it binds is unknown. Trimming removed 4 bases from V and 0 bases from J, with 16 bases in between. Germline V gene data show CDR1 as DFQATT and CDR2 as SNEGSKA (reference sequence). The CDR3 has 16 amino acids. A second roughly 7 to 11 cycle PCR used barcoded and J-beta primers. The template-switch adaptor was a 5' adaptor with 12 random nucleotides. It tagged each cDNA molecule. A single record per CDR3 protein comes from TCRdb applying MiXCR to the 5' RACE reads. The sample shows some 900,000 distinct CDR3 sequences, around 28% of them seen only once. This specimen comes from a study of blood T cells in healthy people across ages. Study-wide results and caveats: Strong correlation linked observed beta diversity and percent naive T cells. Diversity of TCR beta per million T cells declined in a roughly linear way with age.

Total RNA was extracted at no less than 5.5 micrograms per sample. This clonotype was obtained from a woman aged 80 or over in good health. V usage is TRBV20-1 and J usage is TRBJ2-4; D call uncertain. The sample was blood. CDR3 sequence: CSAIVPHLKAKNIQYF. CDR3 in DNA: TGCAGTGCTATAGTCCCACACCTTAAAGCCAAAAACATTCAGTACTTC.